The present TCR beta chain was sequenced within a study of T cells after somatic rescue of genetic block. Germline loops: CDR1 ENHRY, CDR2 SYGVKD. V dropped 0 bases and J dropped 4; count of bases not matched to a gene: 12. The CDR3 totals 18 residues. TCRdb's copy holds only in-frame clones and misses some; the assay was immunoSEQ multiplex PCR. The profile shows more than 9,500 clones, 65% to 85% of them singletons. By sample fraction, this clone is medium-sized. The clonotype was recovered from a boy between 10 and 17 years old. The material sequenced was peripheral blood mononuclear cells (PBMCs). The chain couples TRBV10-3 to TRBJ2-5, with 9 bases that match TRBD1. The CDR3 DNA is TGTGCCATCAGTGAGTCGGGAAAGTCCGGGACAGGGAGAGAGACCCAGTACTTC. Protein product: CAISESGKSGTGRETQYF.